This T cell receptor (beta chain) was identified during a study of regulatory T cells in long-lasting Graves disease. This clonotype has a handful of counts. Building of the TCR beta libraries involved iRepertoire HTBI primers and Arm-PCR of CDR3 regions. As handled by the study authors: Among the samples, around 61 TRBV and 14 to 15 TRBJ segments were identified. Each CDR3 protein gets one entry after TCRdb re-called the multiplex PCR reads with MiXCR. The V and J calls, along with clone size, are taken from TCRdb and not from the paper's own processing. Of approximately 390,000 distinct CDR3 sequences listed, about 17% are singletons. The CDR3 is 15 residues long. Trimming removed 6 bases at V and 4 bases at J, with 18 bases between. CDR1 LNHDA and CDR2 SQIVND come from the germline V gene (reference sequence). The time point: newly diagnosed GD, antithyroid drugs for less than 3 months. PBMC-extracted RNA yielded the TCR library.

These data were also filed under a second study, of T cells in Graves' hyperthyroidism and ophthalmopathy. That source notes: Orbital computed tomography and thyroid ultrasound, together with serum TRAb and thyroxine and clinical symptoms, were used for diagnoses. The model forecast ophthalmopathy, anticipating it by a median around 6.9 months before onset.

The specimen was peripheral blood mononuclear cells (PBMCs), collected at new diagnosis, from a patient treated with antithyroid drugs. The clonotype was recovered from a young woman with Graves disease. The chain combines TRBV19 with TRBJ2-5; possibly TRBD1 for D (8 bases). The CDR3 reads CASSSQGGIAETQYF. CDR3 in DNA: TGTGCCAGTAGCTCACAGGGGGGGATTGCAGAGACCCAGTACTTC. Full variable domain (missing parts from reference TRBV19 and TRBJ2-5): DGGITQSPKYLFRKEGQNVTLSCEQNLNHDAMYWYRQDPGQGLRLIYYSQIVNDFQKGDIAEGYSVSREKKESFPLTVTSAQKNPTAFYLCASSSQGGIAETQYFGPGTRLLVL.